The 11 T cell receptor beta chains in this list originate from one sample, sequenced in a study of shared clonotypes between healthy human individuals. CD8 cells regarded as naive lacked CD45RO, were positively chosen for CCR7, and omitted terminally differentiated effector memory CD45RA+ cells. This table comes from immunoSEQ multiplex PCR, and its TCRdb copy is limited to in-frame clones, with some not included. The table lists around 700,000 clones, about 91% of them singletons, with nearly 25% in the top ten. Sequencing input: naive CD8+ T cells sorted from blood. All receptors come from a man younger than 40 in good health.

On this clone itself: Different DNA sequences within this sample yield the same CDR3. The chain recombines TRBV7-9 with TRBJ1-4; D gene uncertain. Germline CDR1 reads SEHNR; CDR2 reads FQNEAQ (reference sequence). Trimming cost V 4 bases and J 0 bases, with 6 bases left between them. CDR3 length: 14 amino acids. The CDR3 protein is CASSSSATNEKLFF. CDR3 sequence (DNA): TGTGCCAGCAGCTCCAGTGCAACTAATGAAAAACTGTTTTTT.

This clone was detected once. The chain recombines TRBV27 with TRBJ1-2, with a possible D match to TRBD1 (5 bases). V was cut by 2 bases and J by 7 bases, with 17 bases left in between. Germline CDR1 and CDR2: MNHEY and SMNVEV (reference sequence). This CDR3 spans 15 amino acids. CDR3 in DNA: TGTGCCAGCAGTTTAATGGCTGGGGCCTTTGGTGGCTACACCTTC. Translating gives CASSLMAGAFGGYTF.

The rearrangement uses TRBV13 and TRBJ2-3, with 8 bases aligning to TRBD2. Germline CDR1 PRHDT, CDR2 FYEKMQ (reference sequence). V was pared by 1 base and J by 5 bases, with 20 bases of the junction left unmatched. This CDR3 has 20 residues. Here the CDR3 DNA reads TGTGCCAGCAGCTTAGTATCCCAAGCCCACGGCGGGAGGCCTAGAGATACGCAGTATTTT. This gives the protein CASSLVSQAHGGRPRDTQYF. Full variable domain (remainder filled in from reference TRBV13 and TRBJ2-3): AAGVIQSPRHLIKEKRETATLKCYPIPRHDTVYWYQQGPGQDPQFLISFYEKMQSDKGSIPDRFSAQQFSDYHSELNMSSLELGDSALYFCASSLVSQAHGGRPRDTQYFGPGTRLTVL.

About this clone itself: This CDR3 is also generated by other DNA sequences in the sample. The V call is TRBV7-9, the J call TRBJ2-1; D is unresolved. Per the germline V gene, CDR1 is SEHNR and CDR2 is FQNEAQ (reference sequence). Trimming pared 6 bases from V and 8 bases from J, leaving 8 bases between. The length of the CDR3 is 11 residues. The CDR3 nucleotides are TGTGCCAGCAGTCTGTGGGATGAGCAGTTCTTC. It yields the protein CASSLWDEQFF.

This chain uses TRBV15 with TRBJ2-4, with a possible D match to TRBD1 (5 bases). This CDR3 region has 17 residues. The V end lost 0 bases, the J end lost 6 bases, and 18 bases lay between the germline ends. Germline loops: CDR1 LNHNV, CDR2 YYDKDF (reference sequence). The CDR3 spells CATSRDRFGAGANIQYF. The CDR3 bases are TGTGCCACCAGCAGAGATCGGTTTGGGGCTGGGGCAAACATTCAGTACTTC.

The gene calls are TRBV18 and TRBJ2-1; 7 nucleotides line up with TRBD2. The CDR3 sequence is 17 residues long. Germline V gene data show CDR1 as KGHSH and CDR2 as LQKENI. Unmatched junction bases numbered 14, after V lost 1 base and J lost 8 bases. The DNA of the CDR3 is TGTGCCAGCTCACCACAAAACCCCCTAGCGGTGGTAGATGAGCAGTTCTTC. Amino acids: CASSPQNPLAVVDEQFF.

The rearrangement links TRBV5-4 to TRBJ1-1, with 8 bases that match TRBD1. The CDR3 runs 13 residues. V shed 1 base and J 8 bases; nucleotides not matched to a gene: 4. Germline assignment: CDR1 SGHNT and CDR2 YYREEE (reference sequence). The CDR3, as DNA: TGTGCCAGCAGCTTGTGGGGGACAGGAGAAGCTTTCTTT. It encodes CASSLWGTGEAFF.

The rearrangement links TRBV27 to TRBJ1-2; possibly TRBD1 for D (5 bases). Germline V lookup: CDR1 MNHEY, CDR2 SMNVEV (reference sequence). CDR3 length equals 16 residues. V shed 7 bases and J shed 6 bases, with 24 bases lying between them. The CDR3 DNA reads TGTGCCAGCACCCTGTCGGTTACTGCAGGGCTTCATGGCTACACCTTC. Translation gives CASTLSVTAGLHGYTF.

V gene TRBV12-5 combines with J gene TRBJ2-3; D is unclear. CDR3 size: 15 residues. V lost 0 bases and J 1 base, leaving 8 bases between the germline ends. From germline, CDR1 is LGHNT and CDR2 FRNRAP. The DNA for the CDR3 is TGTGCTAGTGGTTTGGTCGAAAGCGGCACAGATACGCAGTATTTT. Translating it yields CASGLVESGTDTQYF.

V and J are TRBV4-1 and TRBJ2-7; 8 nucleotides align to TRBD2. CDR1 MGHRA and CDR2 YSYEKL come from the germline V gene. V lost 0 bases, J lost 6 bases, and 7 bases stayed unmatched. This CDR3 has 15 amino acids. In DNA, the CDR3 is TGCGCCAGCAGCCAAGAACCAGCGGGAGTGGGCGAGCAGTACTTC. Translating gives CASSQEPAGVGEQYF.

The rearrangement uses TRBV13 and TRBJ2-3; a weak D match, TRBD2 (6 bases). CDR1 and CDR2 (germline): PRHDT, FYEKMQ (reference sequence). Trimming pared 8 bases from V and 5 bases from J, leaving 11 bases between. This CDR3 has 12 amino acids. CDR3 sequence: CASAAGKDTQYF. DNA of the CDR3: TGTGCCAGCGCGGCGGGAAAAGATACGCAGTATTTT.